These T cell receptor beta chains were read from a single sample in a study of blood T cell repertoires in COVID-19. TCRdb keeps only in-frame clones here, not all; method: immunoSEQ multiplex PCR. The sample carries just under 150,000 clones, roughly 87% recorded once. The sequenced material came from peripheral blood. Receptors were obtained from a woman aged 50 to 65 with acute or convalescent COVID-19. The CDR3 runs from the conserved cysteine through the conserved F or W. The D gene is left open where the match is weak. Rows give clone size only sometimes, using once, few, many, or a class for an expanded clone.

cdr3_nt cdr3_aa clone_size d_call j_call v_call
TGTGCCAGCAGTTTTATCATAACAGGGGGCACTGAAGCTTTCTTT CASSFIITGGTEAFF NA TRBD1 TRBJ1-1 TRBV7-9
TGCGCCAGCAGCCAAGATAGAATAACTAGCGGGGGCCTTCCCTACGAGCAGTACTTC CASSQDRITSGGLPYEQYF once TRBD2 TRBJ2-7 TRBV4-1
TGTGCCAGCAGCAGTCTTACAGGTGACCGAGGCAATCAGCCCCAGCATTTT CASSSLTGDRGNQPQHF NA NA TRBJ1-5 TRBV5-6
TGTGCCAGCAGCAAAGAGACGGGGAACACTGAAGCTTTCTTT CASSKETGNTEAFF few NA TRBJ1-1 TRBV21-1
TGTGCCTGGAGCCGGGATAGGGGGTCCGGGCAGCCCCAGCATTTT CAWSRDRGSGQPQHF NA NA TRBJ1-5 TRBV30
TGTGCCAGCAGCTTAGATCCGGGACTCACATACAATGAGCAGTTCTTC CASSLDPGLTYNEQFF NA NA TRBJ2-1 TRBV9
TGTGCCAGTAGTACCCCGGGACTAGCGGCTTCCTACGAGCAGTACTTC CASSTPGLAASYEQYF NA TRBD2 TRBJ2-7 TRBV19
TGTGCCAGCACCCCACGGGGGGCTAGCACAGATACGCAGTATTTT CASTPRGASTDTQYF NA NA TRBJ2-3 TRBV9
TGTGCCAGCAGCTATCCCCAGCGGGAGAACTACGAGCAGTACTTC CASSYPQRENYEQYF once TRBD2 TRBJ2-7 TRBV5-6
TGTGCCAGCAGCGTAGGTGGCGGCTACACCTTC CASSVGGGYTF NA NA TRBJ1-2 TRBV9
TGCAGCGTTGAGGCAGGGGTGAACACTGAAGCTTTCTTT CSVEAGVNTEAFF NA NA TRBJ1-1 TRBV29-1
TGTGCCAGCTTTGCCAGGGGATACGAGCAGTACTTC CASFARGYEQYF NA NA TRBJ2-7 TRBV5-4
TGCAGCGTAAGACAGGGAGAAAAACTGTTTTTT CSVRQGEKLFF NA TRBD1 TRBJ1-4 TRBV29-1
TGTGCCAGCAGTTTCATACAGGGGTGGGAGCTGTTTTTT CASSFIQGWELFF NA TRBD1 TRBJ2-2 TRBV27
TGTGCCAGCAGCTGGGGACATGGGGGCGAAGAATCCACTGAAGCTTTCTTT CASSWGHGGEESTEAFF NA NA TRBJ1-1 TRBV13
TGCAGCGTGGCCTCGGGGGGAGTAAATTCACCCCTCCACTTT CSVASGGVNSPLHF NA NA TRBJ1-6 TRBV29-1
TGTGCCAGCAGCTCAGTATATTACAATGAGCAGTTCTTC CASSSVYYNEQFF few NA TRBJ2-1 TRBV11-3